This T cell receptor beta chain is drawn from a study of identical twins. Regarding the study as a whole: One should note that invariant MAIT and iNKT cells could partly confound zero-insertion analyses.

The CDR3 runs 13 residues. Trimming removed 7 bases from V and 7 bases from J, with 16 bases in between. Looked up from germline, CDR1 is MNHNS and CDR2 is SASEGT. TCRdb called the 5' RACE reads again in MiXCR, with one record for every CDR3 protein. The repertoire holds 1.5 million to 2 million distinct CDR3 sequences, with about 32% as singletons. This clonotype appeared a few times. Its antigen remains unknown. The V gene is TRBV6-1, the J gene TRBJ1-2, with a weak D call TRBD1 (5 bases). The sequence derives from a newborn girl in good health. The sequenced material came from cord blood. CDR3 in amino acids: CASIQGLDGGYTF. CDR3 DNA sequence: TGTGCCAGCATTCAGGGTTTAGACGGTGGCTACACCTTC.